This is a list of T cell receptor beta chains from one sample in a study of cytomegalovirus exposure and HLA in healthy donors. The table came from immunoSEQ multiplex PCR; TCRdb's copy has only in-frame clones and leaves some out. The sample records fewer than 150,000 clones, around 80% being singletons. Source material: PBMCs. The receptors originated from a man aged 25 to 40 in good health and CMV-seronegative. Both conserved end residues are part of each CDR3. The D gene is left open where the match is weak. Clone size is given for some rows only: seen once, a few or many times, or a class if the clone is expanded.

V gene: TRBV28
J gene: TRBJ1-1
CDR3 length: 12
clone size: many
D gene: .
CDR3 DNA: TGTGCCACCTATGGGGCCGTCACTGAAGCTTTCTTT
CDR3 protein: CATYGAVTEAFF

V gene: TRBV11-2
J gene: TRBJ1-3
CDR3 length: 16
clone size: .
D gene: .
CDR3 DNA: TGTGCCAGCACCATACGACGGGGTTTAACTGGAAACACCATATATTTT
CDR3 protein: CASTIRRGLTGNTIYF

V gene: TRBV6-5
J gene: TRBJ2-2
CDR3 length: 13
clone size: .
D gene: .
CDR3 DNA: TGTGCCAGCAGCCTTCTCGACACCGGGGAGCTGTTTTTT
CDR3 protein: CASSLLDTGELFF

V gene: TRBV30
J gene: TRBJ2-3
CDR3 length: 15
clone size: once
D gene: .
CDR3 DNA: TGTGCCTGGAGCCCTAACCGTAAAAGCACAGATACGCAGTATTTT
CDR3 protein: CAWSPNRKSTDTQYF

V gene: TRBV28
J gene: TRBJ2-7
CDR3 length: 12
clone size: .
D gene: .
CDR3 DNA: TGTGCCAGCAGTTTCCGTATGAGCGAGCAGTACTTC
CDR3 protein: CASSFRMSEQYF

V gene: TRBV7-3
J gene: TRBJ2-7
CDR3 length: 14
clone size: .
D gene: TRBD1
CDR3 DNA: TGTGCCAGCAGCTTAGACAGGGGGCTATACGAGCAGTACTTC
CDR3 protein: CASSLDRGLYEQYF

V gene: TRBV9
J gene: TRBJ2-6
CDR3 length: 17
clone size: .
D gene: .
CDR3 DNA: TGTGCCAGCAGCCCGACAGGTTCATCCACTGGGGCCAACGTCCTGACTTTC
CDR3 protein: CASSPTGSSTGANVLTF

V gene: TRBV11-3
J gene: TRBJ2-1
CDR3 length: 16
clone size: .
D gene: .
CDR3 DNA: TGTGCCAGCAGCTTAGCCGGAACTAGCTCCTACAATGAGCAGTTCTTC
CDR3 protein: CASSLAGTSSYNEQFF

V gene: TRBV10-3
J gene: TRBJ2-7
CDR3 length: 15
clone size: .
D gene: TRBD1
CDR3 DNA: TGTGCCATCAGTGAGCCGGGCCAGGGGGCCTACGAGCAGTACTTC
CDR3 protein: CAISEPGQGAYEQYF

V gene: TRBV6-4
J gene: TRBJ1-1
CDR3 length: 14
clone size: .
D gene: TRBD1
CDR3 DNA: TGTGCCAGCAGCGAGACAGGGTGGAGTTCTGAAGCTTTCTTT
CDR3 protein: CASSETGWSSEAFF